A selection of T cell receptor beta chains follows, all from one sample in a study of T-cell reconstitution after alpha-beta-depleted transplantation in children. TCRdb re-called the PCR reads with MiXCR, one entry per CDR3 protein. The sample consists of some 300,000 distinct CDR3 sequences, under 13% of them appearing once. Source: PBMCs from the stem cell graft donor, taken from the stem cell graft. The receptors stem from a human donor who donated a stem cell graft to a child with acute lymphoblastic leukemia. The CDR3 runs from the conserved cysteine through the conserved F or W. The D gene is left open where the match is weak. Size is omitted from some rows. Given values are once, few, many or a class for expanded clones.

d_call	j_call	v_call	clone_size	cdr3_nt	cdr3_aa
TRBD2	TRBJ2-3	TRBV27	.	TGTGCCAGCAGTCCGGGGACTAGCGGGAGGCCCGCTCTTCTTACGCAGTATTTT	CASSPGTSGRPALLTQYF
.	TRBJ1-5	TRBV7-2	many	TGTGCCAGCAGCTTACGGTCGGGCGGGGGTAGCAATCAGCCCCAGCATTTT	CASSLRSGGGSNQPQHF
.	TRBJ2-4	TRBV20-1	.	TGCAGTGCCGCCCGGCCAGGACGGATATCCGGCGTTCAGTACTTC	CSAARPGRISGVQYF
.	TRBJ2-1	TRBV5-6	.	TGTGCCAGCAGCCCTGGGACGGGGAGGACGGACTACAATGAGCAGTTCTTC	CASSPGTGRTDYNEQFF
.	TRBJ1-4	TRBV28	few	TGTGCCAGCAGTTTACAGGGATCGGCCTTTAATGAAAAACTGTTTTTT	CASSLQGSAFNEKLFF
TRBD1	TRBJ1-2	TRBV6-2/TRBV6-3	few	TGTGCCAGCAGTTACGCCGGACAGGCGAGGGTCTATGGCTACACCTTC	CASSYAGQARVYGYTF
TRBD1	TRBJ2-3	TRBV6-2/TRBV6-3	few	TGTGCCAGCAGTTCCGGGACAGCTACAGATACGCAGTATTTT	CASSSGTATDTQYF
TRBD1	TRBJ2-7	TRBV27	.	TGTGCCAGCAGTTTCCGCTCTCTGACAGGGAAAACGGAGCAGTACTTC	CASSFRSLTGKTEQYF
TRBD2	TRBJ2-1	TRBV14	few	TGTGCCAGCAGCTATTCGACTAGCGGGACCCGCTCCTACAATGAGCAGTTCTTC	CASSYSTSGTRSYNEQFF
TRBD1	TRBJ1-1	TRBV6-5	few	TGTGCCAGCAGTCGTCAGGGGGCTCGGGAAGCTTTCTTT	CASSRQGAREAFF
TRBD2	TRBJ2-3	TRBV7-2	few	TGTGCCAGCAGCCGCGGGAGCGGGGCACGTACGCAGTATTTT	CASSRGSGARTQYF
.	TRBJ2-2	TRBV4-1	.	TGCGCCAGCAGCCAAGATGAGCACAGAACCACCGGGGAGCTGTTTTTT	CASSQDEHRTTGELFF
.	TRBJ2-1	TRBV5-1	.	TGCGCCAGCAGCTTGGTGATGAGGGGGGCGAATGAGCAGTTCTTC	CASSLVMRGANEQFF
TRBD1	TRBJ1-2	TRBV20-1	few	TGCAGTGCCACAGGGGGCGGATCCAACTATGGCTACACCTTC	CSATGGGSNYGYTF
TRBD2	TRBJ2-7	TRBV29-1	many	TGCAGCGTTGAAGGGTCTAGCGGGAGGTGGAACTACGAGCAGTACTTC	CSVEGSSGRWNYEQYF
.	TRBJ1-6	TRBV7-9	.	TGTGCCAGCAGCCCGGAGATTTCGGGTTCACCCCTCCACTTT	CASSPEISGSPLHF
.	TRBJ1-5	TRBV5-1	.	TGCGCCAGCAGCTTGGCCCCGAGGACTAGCAATCAGCCCCAGCATTTT	CASSLAPRTSNQPQHF
TRBD1	TRBJ2-3	TRBV7-9	few	TGTGCCAGCAGCTCGCAACAGGGGAACAGCGCAGATACGCAGTATTTT	CASSSQQGNSADTQYF
.	TRBJ1-2	TRBV30	.	TGTGCCTGTAGTGCAGTATATGGCTACACCTTC	CACSAVYGYTF
TRBD1	TRBJ2-1	TRBV4-3	many	TGCGCCAGCCGAGGACAGGGCAATGAGCAGTTCTTC	CASRGQGNEQFF
.	TRBJ2-1	TRBV12-3/TRBV12-4	few	TGTGCCAGCAGCGGATTAGCCGGTGAGCAGTTCTTC	CASSGLAGEQFF
.	TRBJ1-5	TRBV7-2	many	TGTGCCAGCAGCTTAGATGGCAGTCTTGTTCAGCCCCAGCATTTT	CASSLDGSLVQPQHF
.	TRBJ2-5	TRBV7-9	few	TGTGCCAGCACCTCCGGTGGGGGGCGAGAGACCCAGTACTTC	CASTSGGGRETQYF
TRBD2	TRBJ2-1	TRBV7-2	.	TGTGCCAGCAGCTCAAACCCGGGACTAGCTTACAATGAGCAGTTCTTC	CASSSNPGLAYNEQFF
TRBD2	TRBJ2-7	TRBV7-2	.	TGTGCCAGCAGCAGTGTAGCGGGAGGCCGAACCTACGAGCAGTACTTC	CASSSVAGGRTYEQYF
.	TRBJ2-3	TRBV20-1	few	TGCAGTGCTAGGGTCCCTCAAACTAGCACAGATACGCAGTATTTT	CSARVPQTSTDTQYF
.	TRBJ2-1	TRBV28	.	TGTGCCAGCAGACTGGGGACAGCGGGATCTTACAATGAGCAGTTCTTC	CASRLGTAGSYNEQFF
.	TRBJ1-1	TRBV15	.	TGTGCCACCAGCAGAGACAGTGCCACTGAAGCTTTCTTT	CATSRDSATEAFF
TRBD2	TRBJ2-7	TRBV27	.	TGTGCCAGCAGTGCAACTAGCGCCTATACCTACGAGCAGTACTTC	CASSATSAYTYEQYF
.	TRBJ2-5	TRBV4-3	many	TGCGCCAGCAGCCAAGATTTAAGCGGGACAAGCAAAGAGACCCAGTACTTC	CASSQDLSGTSKETQYF
.	TRBJ2-5	TRBV4-1	.	TGCGCCAGCAGCCCGGCAGTGGGCGATGTAGGGGAGACCCAGTACTTC	CASSPAVGDVGETQYF
TRBD2	TRBJ2-3	TRBV12-3/TRBV12-4	.	TGTGCCAGCAGTTTAGGGATGGCCAGCGGGAGGAGCACAGATACGCAGTATTTT	CASSLGMASGRSTDTQYF
.	TRBJ2-1	TRBV11-2	.	TGTGCCAGCAGCTTAGTCCCGGAAACAGGCTACCCCAACAATGAGCAGTTCTTC	CASSLVPETGYPNNEQFF
.	TRBJ2-1	TRBV20-1	many	TGCAGTGTCGTAGCCCCGGGGCTCTACAATGAGCAGTTCTTC	CSVVAPGLYNEQFF
.	TRBJ2-1	TRBV5-1	.	TGCGCCAGCAGTATCGGGGGTAGCTCCTACAATGAGCAGTTCTTC	CASSIGGSSYNEQFF
TRBD1	TRBJ2-7	TRBV5-1	.	TGCGCCAGCAGCTCCCGGGTGGGGACAGGGGATTGGGAGCAGTACTTC	CASSSRVGTGDWEQYF
.	TRBJ2-7	TRBV19	few	TGTGCCAGTAAGCCCCGACAAGCCCCTTACGAGCAGTACTTC	CASKPRQAPYEQYF
TRBD2	TRBJ2-3	TRBV5-1	.	TGCGCCAGCAGCCCTCCGTCTCCCGCACTTGCGGGAGGCGCGGGAGATACGCAGTATTTT	CASSPPSPALAGGAGDTQYF
.	TRBJ2-2	TRBV20-1	.	TGCAGTGCTAGAGTAGGAGCGGCGAACACCGGGGAGCTGTTTTTT	CSARVGAANTGELFF
.	TRBJ2-3	TRBV12-3/TRBV12-4	few	TGTGCCAGCAGCTGGGGGCAGAGGAGGTCAGATACGCAGTATTTT	CASSWGQRRSDTQYF
TRBD2	TRBJ2-1	TRBV5-1	.	TGCGCCAGCAGCAACGGACTAGACAATGAGCAGTTCTTC	CASSNGLDNEQFF
TRBD2	TRBJ2-1	TRBV13	.	TGTGCCAGCAGCCGAGGACTAGCGGGAGCGGACAATGAGCAGTTCTTC	CASSRGLAGADNEQFF
TRBD2	TRBJ2-1	TRBV19	few	TGTGCCAGTATGGCCGGGACTAGAGGCTTCAATGAGCAGTTCTTC	CASMAGTRGFNEQFF
TRBD2	TRBJ2-2	TRBV9	.	TGTGCCAGCAGCGATATAGCGGGGTTCACCGGGGAGCTGTTTTTT	CASSDIAGFTGELFF
TRBD2	TRBJ2-1	TRBV28	many	TGTGCCAGCAGTTTCCCGCTTTACCCTGCATTAACTAGCGGGAGCTCCTACAATGAGCAGTTCTTC	CASSFPLYPALTSGSSYNEQFF